Included here is one T cell receptor beta chain sequence, with context. No antigen is known for it. No base qualities exist here, and no much larger clone lies one base off it. This specimen comes from a study of T cells in localized non-small cell lung cancer (dated by TCRdb to 2018 to 2020). In terms of the full investigation: The study examined T cell repertoires in 236 patients with early-stage NSCLC and compared tumors with uninvolved tumor-adjacent lungs. Of the NSCLC patients, about 130 were male and approximately 110 were female, and the mean age was about 69 years. The cohort consisted of 200 to 300 treatment-naive NSCLC patients whose localized lung tumors had been resected. On the study overall, not on this receptor specifically: Because of the exploratory design, TCR variables were selected using unadjusted p-values without false-discovery rate correction. The highest T cell clonality was observed in uninvolved tumor-adjacent lung, where clonality exceeded that of tumor, suggesting that antigenic responses were more focused in uninvolved tumor-adjacent lung. A median of approximately 55 of the top 100 tumor clones were detected in paired uninvolved adjacent lung, and approximately 28 of these tumor clones were also found among the top 100 clones of the paired uninvolved adjacent lung. Because multi-region tumor sequencing was not done, intratumor heterogeneity could not be ruled out. Higher blood T cell density associated with longer overall survival, while higher adjacent-lung clonality associated with shorter survival.

At diagnosis, peripheral blood, uninvolved tumor-adjacent lung and tumor were collected and stored as a combination of fresh-frozen and FFPE material. TCR beta CDR3 regions were sequenced from DNA using the immunoSEQ Assay. The authors processed their data as follows. To compute T cell density, TCR beta template counts were normalized to usable DNA, which was estimated by amplifying housekeeping genes. Richness was estimated with the preseqR package, extrapolating to 400,000 templates for PBMC samples and 120,000 templates for tissue samples. Clonality was calculated as one minus Pielou's evenness. Tissue-enriched TCRs were identified by differential abundance testing using productive amino-acid clonotypes, minimum total count 5 and alpha 0.1. Repertoire overlap between compartments was quantified with the Jaccard Index and Morisita Overlap Index. GLIPH clustered TCR beta CDR3s with public tetramer-defined viral CDR3s; viral motifs required at least three viral sequences plus V-gene enrichment. TCRdb holds this immuneACCESS table with in-frame rearrangements only. Some clones are missing; in checked studies, unresolved V genes explain under half, and the rest has no known cause. The DNA gave D and trimming, while V, J and clone size come from that table. The sample table holds more than 2,000 clones, of which approximately 24% were seen once. The ten top clones hold less than 8% of the sample.

The CDR3 covers 16 residues, taking in both the cysteine and the phenylalanine. Just the 48-base CDR3 DNA is kept, in frame starting at base 1. The CDR1 and CDR2 encoded by the germline V gene (reference sequence) are GTSNPN and SVGIG. V is clipped by 0 bases and J by 4 bases, and the sequence between their germline boundaries is 16 bases long. The source was lung tumor tissue, collected before any cancer treatment. This receptor was identified in a woman between 35 and 70 years old with stage I lung adenocarcinoma. The sequence joins TRBV30 to TRBJ1-3, with the D gene not clear enough to name. The DNA reads as follows: TGTGCCTGGAGTGTACTTGGAAAGAGTACGGGAAACACCATATATTTT. It encodes CAWSVLGKSTGNTIYF.